The 5 T cell receptor beta chains presented below share a single source sample, sequenced in a study of cytomegalovirus exposure and HLA in healthy donors. 60 Vbeta and 13 Jbeta primers were used in PCR. This table comes from immunoSEQ multiplex PCR, and its TCRdb copy is limited to in-frame clones, with some not included. The table has 200,000 to 250,000 clones, around 78% seen once. Sequencing input: PBMCs. Receptor source: a boy between 10 and 17 years old in good health and CMV-seronegative.

The V call is TRBV4-2, the J call TRBJ2-1; a possible D gene is TRBD2 (6 bases). The germline CDR1 and CDR2 sequences are LGHNA and YNFKEQ. With 0 bases removed from V and 7 bases from J, the gap between germline ends came to 10 bases. There are 14 residues in the CDR3. The CDR3 DNA follows: TGTGCCAGCAGCCAAGAGGTCGGGAGTAATGAGCAGTTCTTC. The encoded protein is CASSQEVGSNEQFF.

The chain links TRBV6-1 to TRBJ1-2, with 10 bases fitting TRBD1. Trimming removed 4 bases from V and 6 bases from J; junction bases left unmatched: 8. Per germline, CDR1 MNHNS and CDR2 SASEGT. The CDR3 is made up of 15 amino acids. Here the CDR3 reads CASSGGQGQGNGYTF. The CDR3 nucleotides are TGTGCCAGCAGTGGCGGACAGGGACAGGGGAATGGCTACACCTTC.

This chain joins TRBV7-9 and TRBJ1-1; 7 nucleotides align to TRBD1. Looked up from germline, CDR1 is SEHNR and CDR2 is FQNEAQ (reference sequence). The ends lost 0 bases at V and 5 bases at J; junction bases unmatched: 3. This CDR3 is built from 14 residues. CDR3 bases: TGTGCCAGCAGCTTAGCCCAACAGGGGACTGAAGCTTTCTTT. Protein: CASSLAQQGTEAFF.

J is TRBJ1-2 and V is TRBV4-1; D may be TRBD1 (5 bases). CDR3 length equals 16 residues. Per germline, CDR1 MGHRA and CDR2 YSYEKL. V lost 0 bases, J lost 2 bases, and 13 bases lay in between. For the CDR3, the DNA is TGCGCCAGCAGCCAAGATTTCCCGACAGAAAACTATGGCTACACCTTC. It codes for CASSQDFPTENYGYTF.

This chain links TRBV19 with TRBJ1-5; possible D gene TRBD1, 5 bases. This CDR3 spans 15 amino acids. The V end was cut by 7 bases, the J end by 0 bases, with 13 bases between. Germline CDR1 and CDR2: LNHDA and SQIVND (reference sequence). CDR3 protein: CASNWARDSNQPQHF. The CDR3 bases are TGTGCCAGTAACTGGGCCAGGGATAGCAATCAGCCCCAGCATTTT.